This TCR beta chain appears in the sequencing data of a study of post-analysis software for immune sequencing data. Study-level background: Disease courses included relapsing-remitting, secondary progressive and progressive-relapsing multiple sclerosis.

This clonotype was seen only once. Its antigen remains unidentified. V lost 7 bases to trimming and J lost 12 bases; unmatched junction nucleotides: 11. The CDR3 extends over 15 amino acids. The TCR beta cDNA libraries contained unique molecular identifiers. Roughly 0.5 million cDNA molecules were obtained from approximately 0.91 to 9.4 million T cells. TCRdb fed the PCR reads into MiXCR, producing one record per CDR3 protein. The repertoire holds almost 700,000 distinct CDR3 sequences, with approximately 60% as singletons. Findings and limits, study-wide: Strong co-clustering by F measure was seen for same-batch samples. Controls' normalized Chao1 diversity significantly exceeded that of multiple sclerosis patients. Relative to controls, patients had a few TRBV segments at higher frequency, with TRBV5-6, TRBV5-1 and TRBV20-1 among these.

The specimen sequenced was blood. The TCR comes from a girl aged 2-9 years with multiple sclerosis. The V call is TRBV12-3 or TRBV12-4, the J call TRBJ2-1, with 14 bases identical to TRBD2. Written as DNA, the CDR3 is TGTGCCAGCACCCTTAGGACTAGCGGGAGGTCAGGGCAGTTCTTC. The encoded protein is CASTLRTSGRSGQFF.